This T cell receptor (beta chain) comes out of a study of blood T cell repertoires in COVID-19. Background on the study: Acute and convalescent COVID-19 specimens originated in the United States, Italy and Spain. T cells, B-cell-depleted T cells, or PBMCs provided the cDNA or gDNA that served as material.

CDR3 length equals 13 residues. Germline values: CDR1 SGHTA, CDR2 FQGTGA. Trimming took 3 bases from V and 9 from J, leaving 14 bases between them. The authors' processing: Nucleated cell counts were estimated from reference gene primer amplification. The method was immunoSEQ multiplex PCR; TCRdb's version includes in-frame clones alone and lacks a portion of them. The DNA was the basis for D and trimming; V, J and clone size are from that table. The table includes 150,000 or so clones, roughly four fifths detected once. Sequenced sample: peripheral blood. The J gene is TRBJ2-5, the V gene TRBV7-3, with TRBD2 as a possible D gene (6 bases). The sequence derives from a woman aged 50 to 60 with active or convalescent COVID-19. The CDR3 coding sequence is TGTGCCAGCAGCTTCGGGGGTGTATCGGCCCAGTACTTC. As protein: CASSFGGVSAQYF.